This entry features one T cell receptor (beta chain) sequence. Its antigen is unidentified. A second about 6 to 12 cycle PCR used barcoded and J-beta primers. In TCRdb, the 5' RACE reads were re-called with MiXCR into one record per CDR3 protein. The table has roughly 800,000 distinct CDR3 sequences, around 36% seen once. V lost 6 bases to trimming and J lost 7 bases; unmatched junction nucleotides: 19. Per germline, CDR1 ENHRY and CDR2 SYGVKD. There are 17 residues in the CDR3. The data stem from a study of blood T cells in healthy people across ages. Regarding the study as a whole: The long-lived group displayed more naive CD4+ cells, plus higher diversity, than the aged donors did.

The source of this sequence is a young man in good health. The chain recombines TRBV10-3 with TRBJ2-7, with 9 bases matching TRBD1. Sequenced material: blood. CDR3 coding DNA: TGTGCCATCAGGAGGGTGGGAACAGGGGGCTCCTACAATGAGCAGTACTTC. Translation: CAIRRVGTGGSYNEQYF.